The next 24 T cell receptor beta chains were all read from a single sample in a study of control samples from healthy donors and cancer patients. This table comes from immunoSEQ multiplex PCR, and its TCRdb copy is limited to in-frame clones, with some not included. The sample includes almost 85,000 clones, 90% to 95% of them seen just once. The material sequenced was blood. These receptors were taken from a woman between 18 and 30 years old in good health.

This clone was counted a few times. The V call is TRBV7-2, the J call TRBJ1-6; perhaps TRBD1 as D (5 bases). The CDR3 spans 15 residues. Germline V gene data show CDR1 as SGHTA and CDR2 as FQGNSA. Deletions cut 5 bases from V and 7 bases from J, with 15 bases between. CDR3 protein: CASSESGTENSPLHF. In nucleotides, the CDR3 is TGTGCCAGCAGCGAGTCCGGGACCGAGAATTCACCCCTCCACTTT.

The gene calls are TRBV19 and TRBJ2-2; D ambiguous. V shed 7 bases and J shed 4 bases, with 16 bases lying between them. CDR1 is LNHDA, CDR2 SQIVND, per germline (reference sequence). The CDR3 spans 15 residues. CDR3: CASKSQTDFTGELFF. CDR3 in DNA: TGTGCCAGTAAATCACAGACCGATTTCACCGGGGAGCTGTTTTTT.

This clone was counted once. This chain joins TRBV18 and TRBJ1-3; 7 positions match TRBD1. The CDR3 loop spans 14 amino acids. Germline V gene lookup returns CDR1 KGHSH and CDR2 LQKENI. The J segment lost 6 bases and the V segment lost 3 bases, leaving 5 bases of the junction unmatched. CDR3 nucleotide sequence: TGTGCCAGCTCACCCAGACAGGGTGCAAACACCATATATTTT. Translation: CASSPRQGANTIYF.

The chain carries TRBV19 and TRBJ1-1; D possibly corresponds to TRBD1 (5 bases). Trimming took 8 bases from V and 1 from J, leaving 11 bases between them. CDR3 size: 13 residues. Looked up from germline, CDR1 is LNHDA and CDR2 is SQIVND (reference sequence). The CDR3 is CASSGQGNTEAFF. In DNA form, the CDR3 reads TGTGCCAGTTCCGGGCAGGGGAACACTGAAGCTTTCTTT.

This clone has just one count. The gene calls are TRBV7-3 and TRBJ2-3, with D unresolved. The CDR3 has 15 amino acids. Germline CDR1 SGHTA, CDR2 FQGTGA. Trimming left V 3 bases short and J 5 bases short, with 15 bases between. CDR3 residues: CASSLGKPGIDTQYF. The CDR3 DNA follows: TGTGCCAGCAGCTTGGGCAAGCCCGGAATAGATACGCAGTATTTT.

The chain recombines TRBV28 with TRBJ1-2, with D possibly being TRBD1 (5 bases). Germline assignment: CDR1 MDHEN and CDR2 SYDVKM. This CDR3 comprises 15 residues. Trimming stripped 2 bases from V and 5 bases from J, with 15 bases between. The CDR3 nucleotides are TGTGCCAGCAGTTTACCCCAGGGCTCCCTTTATGGCTACACCTTC. Its protein product is CASSLPQGSLYGYTF.

The V gene is TRBV5-1, the J gene TRBJ1-6, with 7 bases identical to TRBD1. J gave up 7 bases and V 5 bases, and 9 bases lay outside the gene matches. This CDR3 is built from 15 residues. Germline CDR1 and CDR2: SGHRS and YFSETQ. CDR3 region: CASRLSGQRNSPLHF. The CDR3 DNA is TGCGCCAGCAGGTTGTCGGGACAGAGAAATTCACCCCTCCACTTT.

The genes are TRBV28 and TRBJ1-2; D ambiguous. CDR3 length: 15 amino acids. Germline V lookup: CDR1 MDHEN, CDR2 SYDVKM. The V end lost 4 bases, the J end lost 6 bases, and 18 bases lay between the germline ends. The CDR3 nucleotides read TGTGCCAGCAGTTACCCCCTCCTTACCCGAGATGGCTACACCTTC. It encodes CASSYPLLTRDGYTF.

J is TRBJ1-5 and V is TRBV5-1, with D possibly matching TRBD1 (6 bases). The germline gives CDR1 SGHRS, CDR2 YFSETQ. The CDR3 length is 13 residues. The V gene lost 4 bases and the J gene lost 5 bases, with 10 bases spanning the gap. CDR3 residues: CASSPEGDQPQHF. The DNA of the CDR3 is TGCGCCAGCAGCCCTGAGGGGGATCAGCCCCAGCATTTT.

CDR3 sequence: CASSLAKGGGGYEQYF. CDR3 bases: TGTGCCAGCAGCTTAGCGAAGGGAGGGGGGGGCTACGAGCAGTACTTC. The V gene is TRBV7-8, the J gene TRBJ2-7; weak D call: TRBD2 (7 bases). Trimming cost V 0 bases and J 3 bases, with 15 bases left between them. The CDR3 contains 16 residues. The germline V gene encodes CDR1 SGHVS and CDR2 FQNEAQ.

This clone was recorded only once. The chain uses TRBV6-4 and TRBJ2-3, with D maybe TRBD1 (5 bases). Trimming cost V 4 bases and J 1 base, with 15 bases left between them. Germline assignment: CDR1 MRHNA and CDR2 SNTAGT. The CDR3 is 16 amino acids. DNA for the CDR3: TGTGCCAGCAGTGCTCAGGGCACCGGCGGCACAGATACGCAGTATTTT. Translated, it gives CASSAQGTGGTDTQYF.

The chain carries TRBV10-3 and TRBJ1-2; D not certain. Germline lookup yields CDR1 ENHRY and CDR2 SYGVKD. Trimming removed 7 bases at V and 0 bases at J, with 9 bases between. CDR3 length: 13 residues. CDR3 protein: CAITIGPNYGYTF. Here the CDR3 DNA reads TGTGCCATCACGATAGGCCCTAACTATGGCTACACCTTC.

V and J are TRBV19 and TRBJ2-2; no definite D call. From germline, CDR1 is LNHDA and CDR2 SQIVND (reference sequence). Trimming took 6 bases from V and 8 from J, leaving 19 bases between them. The CDR3 sequence is 15 residues long. CDR3 DNA sequence: TGTGCCAGTAGCCCAGACATAACGACTGGGGGGGAGCTGTTTTTT. Amino acids: CASSPDITTGGELFF.

The chain recombines TRBV3-1 (or the pseudogene TRBV3-2) with TRBJ2-2; no reliable D call. Germline V gene lookup returns CDR1 LGHDT and CDR2 YNNKEL (reference sequence). V lost 2 bases, J lost 4 bases, and 5 bases lay in between. The CDR3 has 13 residues. In nucleotides, the CDR3 is TGTGCCAGCAGCCAAAGGTCCACCGGGGAGCTGTTTTTT. Translated: CASSQRSTGELFF.

This chain connects TRBV6-5 to TRBJ2-1, with D possibly called TRBD1 or TRBD2 (6 bases each). This CDR3 comprises 14 residues. V shed 6 bases and J shed 3 bases, with 12 bases lying between them. CDR1 is MNHEY, CDR2 SVGAGI, per germline. The CDR3 loop is CASRGGQFYNEQFF. The CDR3 DNA follows: TGTGCCAGCAGGGGAGGACAGTTCTACAATGAGCAGTTCTTC.

The CDR3 here is CASSSWGNEQFF. The DNA of the CDR3 is TGTGCCAGCAGCTCGTGGGGCAATGAGCAGTTCTTC. This chain connects TRBV5-5 to TRBJ2-1, with no clear D. V was trimmed by 3 bases and J by 6 bases, leaving 7 bases between them. The CDR3 is 12 amino acids. Looked up from germline, CDR1 is SGHKS and CDR2 is YYEKEE (reference sequence).

The CDR3 DNA is TGCGCCAGCAGCCAAGAGTTAGGGCCTCAAGAGACCCAGTACTTC. This gives the protein CASSQELGPQETQYF. This sequence joins TRBV4-1 and TRBJ2-5, with unresolved D. Germline CDR1 and CDR2: MGHRA and YSYEKL. CDR3 size: 15 residues. With 0 bases removed from V and 2 bases from J, the gap between germline ends came to 10 bases.

The chain combines TRBV6-4 with TRBJ2-3, with 10 bases aligning to TRBD1. V trimming: 0 bases; J trimming: 6 bases; junction bases outside the gene matches: 3. The CDR3 consists of 15 residues. The germline V gene has CDR1 MRHNA and CDR2 SNTAGT. As DNA, the CDR3 is TGTGCCAGCAGTGACTCGACAGGGGGCCGTGATACGCAGTATTTT. Translating it yields CASSDSTGGRDTQYF.

The rearrangement joins TRBV6-1 to TRBJ2-1; D call uncertain. V gave up 1 base and J gave up 2 bases, with 12 bases separating them. CDR1 and CDR2 (germline): MNHNS, SASEGT. CDR3 length: 16 residues. For the CDR3, the DNA is TGTGCCAGCAGTGAAGACACCTCAGGTCCCTACAATGAGCAGTTCTTC. It codes for CASSEDTSGPYNEQFF.

The chain couples TRBV29-1 to TRBJ2-3; the match to TRBD2 covers 7 bases. This CDR3 comprises 17 residues. Germline V gives CDR1 SQVTM, CDR2 ANQGSEA. After removal of 3 bases from V and 0 bases from J, the junction contained 12 bases not matched to a gene. DNA of the CDR3: TGCAGCGTTGATGGTGGGCTAGCGGCTTCTAGCACAGATACGCAGTATTTT. It encodes CSVDGGLAASSTDTQYF.

The chain employs TRBV28 and TRBJ2-1, with 7 positions matching TRBD2. The CDR3 is 16 residues long. Germline V CDR1 and CDR2: MDHEN, SYDVKM. J lost 6 bases, V lost 5 bases, and 13 bases had no gene match. In DNA form, the CDR3 reads TGTGCCAGCAGTGAACGCCGGCGGGGGATCTTCAATGAGCAGTTCTTC. As protein: CASSERRRGIFNEQFF.

The chain is built from TRBV7-2 and TRBJ1-5; D call uncertain. The CDR3 consists of 14 residues. V was cut by 3 bases and J by 2 bases, with 8 bases left in between. CDR1 and CDR2 (germline): SGHTA, FQGNSA. The CDR3 DNA follows: TGTGCCAGCAGCTTGCGGGGTGGCAATCAGCCCCAGCATTTT. Translated: CASSLRGGNQPQHF.

The rearrangement links TRBV6-5 to TRBJ1-1, with D possibly being TRBD1 (5 bases). Germline V CDR1 and CDR2: MNHEY, SVGAGI. The CDR3 is 15 residues long. V was pared by 2 bases and J by 2 bases, with 12 bases between. CDR3 DNA sequence: TGTGCCAGCAGTTACGTTCAGGGCCTAAACACTGAAGCTTTCTTT. Translated: CASSYVQGLNTEAFF.

The gene calls are TRBV6-5 and TRBJ1-3, with a tentative D call TRBD1 (5 bases). V shed 7 bases and J shed 4 bases, with 11 bases lying between them. The germline gives CDR1 MNHEY, CDR2 SVGAGI. This CDR3 comprises 13 residues. CDR3 protein: CASIGAPGNTIYF. The CDR3, as DNA: TGTGCCAGCATCGGGGCACCAGGAAACACCATATATTTT.